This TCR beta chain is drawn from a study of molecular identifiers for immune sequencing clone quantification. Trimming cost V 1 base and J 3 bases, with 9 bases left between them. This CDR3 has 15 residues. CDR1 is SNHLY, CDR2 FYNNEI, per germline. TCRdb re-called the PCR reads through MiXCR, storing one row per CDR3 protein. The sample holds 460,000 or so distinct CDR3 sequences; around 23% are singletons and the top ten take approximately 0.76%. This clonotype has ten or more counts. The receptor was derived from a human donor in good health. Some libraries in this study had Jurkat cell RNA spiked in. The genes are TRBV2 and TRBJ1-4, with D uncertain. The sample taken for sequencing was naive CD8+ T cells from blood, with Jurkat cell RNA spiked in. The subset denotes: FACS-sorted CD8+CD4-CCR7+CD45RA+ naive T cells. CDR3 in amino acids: CASSEGEEANEKLFF. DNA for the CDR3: TGTGCCAGCAGTGAAGGGGAGGAAGCTAATGAAAAACTGTTTTTT.